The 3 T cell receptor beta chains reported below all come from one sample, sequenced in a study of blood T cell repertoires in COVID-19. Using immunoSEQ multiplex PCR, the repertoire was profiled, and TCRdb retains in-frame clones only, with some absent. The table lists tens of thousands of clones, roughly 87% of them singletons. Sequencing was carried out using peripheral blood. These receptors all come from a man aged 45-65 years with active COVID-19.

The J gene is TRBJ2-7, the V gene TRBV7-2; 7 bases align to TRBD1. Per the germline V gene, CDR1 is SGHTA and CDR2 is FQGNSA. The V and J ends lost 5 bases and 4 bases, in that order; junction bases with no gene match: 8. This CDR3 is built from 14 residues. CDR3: CASSLLGRGYEQYF. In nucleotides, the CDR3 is TGTGCCAGCAGCCTACTTGGCAGGGGGTACGAGCAGTACTTC. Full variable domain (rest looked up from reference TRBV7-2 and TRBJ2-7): GAGVSQSPSNKVTEKGKDVELRCDPISGHTALYWYRQSLGQGLEFLIYFQGNSAPDKSGLPSDRFSAERTGGSVSTLTIQRTQQEDSAVYLCASSLLGRGYEQYFGPGTRLTVT.

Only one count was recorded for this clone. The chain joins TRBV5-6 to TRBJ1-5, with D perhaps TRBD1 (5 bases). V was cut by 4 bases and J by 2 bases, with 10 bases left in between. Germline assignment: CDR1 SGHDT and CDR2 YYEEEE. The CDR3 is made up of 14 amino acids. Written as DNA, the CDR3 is TGTGCCAGCAGCCTGGGGGGGGGCAATCAGCCCCAGCATTTT. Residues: CASSLGGGNQPQHF.

The CDR3 sequence: CASSGAGGVYTNEKLFF. The CDR3 bases are TGTGCCAGCAGTGGTGCAGGGGGCGTATACACTAATGAAAAACTGTTTTTT. J is TRBJ1-4 and V is TRBV6-1; TRBD1 aligns across 8 bases. Looked up from germline, CDR1 is MNHNS and CDR2 is SASEGT. J gave up 2 bases and V 4 bases, and 9 bases lay outside the gene matches. The CDR3 contains 17 residues.